A selection of T cell receptor beta chains follows, all from one sample in a study of cytomegalovirus exposure and HLA in healthy donors. Using immunoSEQ multiplex PCR, the repertoire was profiled, and TCRdb retains in-frame clones only, with some absent. The sample holds fewer than 200,000 clones, about three quarters seen once. Material for sequencing was PBMCs. The source is a woman between 45 and 65 years old in good health and CMV-seropositive. Both conserved end residues are part of each CDR3. A D gene is named only where the DNA matches it firmly. Clone size is not always given. Where it is, it says once, few, many or a class for expanded clones.

J	size	D	length	V	CDR3	DNA
TRBJ1-1	NA	NA	12	TRBV5-4	CASSAYGTEAFF	TGTGCCAGCAGCGCCTACGGGACTGAAGCTTTCTTT
TRBJ1-3	few	NA	14	TRBV6-5	CASNQREGGNTIYF	TGTGCCAGTAACCAACGGGAAGGTGGAAACACCATATATTTT
TRBJ1-2	NA	TRBD1	15	TRBV6-5	CASSSVGTGLGGYTF	TGTGCCAGCAGTTCCGTCGGGACAGGTTTAGGGGGCTACACCTTC
TRBJ1-2	NA	TRBD1	15	TRBV28	CASSPRQGGSYGYTF	TGTGCCAGCAGCCCCCGACAGGGGGGCTCCTATGGCTACACCTTC
TRBJ2-2	NA	NA	13	TRBV4-2	CASSPTRSGELFF	TGTGCCAGCAGCCCTACCCGTAGCGGGGAGCTGTTTTTT
TRBJ2-3	NA	NA	16	TRBV7-2	CASSLDPPRLADTQYF	TGTGCCAGCAGCTTAGACCCCCCCCGGTTGGCAGATACGCAGTATTTT
TRBJ2-7	few	NA	15	TRBV6-1	CASSEALRARYEQYF	TGTGCCAGCAGTGAAGCGCTCAGGGCTAGATACGAGCAGTACTTC
TRBJ1-5	NA	NA	14	TRBV6-1	CASSVGPSNQPQHF	TGTGCCAGCAGTGTGGGGCCTAGCAATCAGCCCCAGCATTTT
TRBJ2-6	once	NA	18	TRBV1	CTSSQDALVITGANVLTF	TGCACCAGCAGCCAAGATGCCCTAGTAATTACTGGGGCCAACGTCCTGACTTTC
TRBJ1-1	NA	NA	14	TRBV7-2	CASSLNRDNTEAFF	TGTGCCAGCAGCTTAAATCGGGATAACACTGAAGCTTTCTTT
TRBJ1-1	NA	NA	13	TRBV7-9	CASSRLQNTEAFF	TGTGCCAGCAGCCGACTCCAGAACACTGAAGCTTTCTTT